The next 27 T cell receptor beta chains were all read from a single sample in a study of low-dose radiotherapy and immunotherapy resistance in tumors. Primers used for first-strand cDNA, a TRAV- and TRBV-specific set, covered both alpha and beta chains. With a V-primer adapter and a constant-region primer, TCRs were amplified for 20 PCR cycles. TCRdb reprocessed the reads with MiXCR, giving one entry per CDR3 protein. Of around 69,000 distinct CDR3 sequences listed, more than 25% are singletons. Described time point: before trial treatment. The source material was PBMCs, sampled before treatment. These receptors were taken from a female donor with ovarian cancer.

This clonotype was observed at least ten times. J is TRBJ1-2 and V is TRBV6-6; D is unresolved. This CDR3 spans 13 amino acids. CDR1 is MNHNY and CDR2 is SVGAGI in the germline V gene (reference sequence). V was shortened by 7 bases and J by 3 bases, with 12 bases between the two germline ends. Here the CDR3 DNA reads TGTGCCAGCAAGAAGCTTTCAGACTATGGCTACACCTTC. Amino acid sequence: CASKKLSDYGYTF.

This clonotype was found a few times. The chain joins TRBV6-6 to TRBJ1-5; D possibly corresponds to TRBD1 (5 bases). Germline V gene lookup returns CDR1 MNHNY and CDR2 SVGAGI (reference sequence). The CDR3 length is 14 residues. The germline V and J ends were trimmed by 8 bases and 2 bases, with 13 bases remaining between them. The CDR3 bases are TGTGCCAGCGGGGGGAGCAGGGGCAATCAGCCCCAGCATTTT. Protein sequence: CASGGSRGNQPQHF.

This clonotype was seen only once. The CDR3 loop is CAISEPGTGLDYEQYF. DNA for the CDR3: TGTGCCATCAGTGAGCCCGGGACAGGGTTAGACTACGAGCAGTACTTC. This chain uses TRBV10-3 with TRBJ2-7, with 9 bases that match TRBD1. With V trimmed by 2 bases and J by 3 bases, 8 bases remained unmatched. Germline CDR1 and CDR2: ENHRY and SYGVKD. The CDR3 has 16 residues.

The CDR3 spells CASSARGVAGASSYNEQFF. In DNA, the CDR3 is TGCGCCAGCAGCGCCAGAGGCGTAGCGGGGGCAAGCTCCTACAATGAGCAGTTCTTC. V gene TRBV10-2 combines with J gene TRBJ2-1, with TRBD2 identical over 9 bases. In germline, CDR1 is WSHSY, CDR2 SAAADI. The V segment lost 6 bases and the J segment 0 bases; nucleotides outside the gene matches: 15. The CDR3 consists of 19 residues.

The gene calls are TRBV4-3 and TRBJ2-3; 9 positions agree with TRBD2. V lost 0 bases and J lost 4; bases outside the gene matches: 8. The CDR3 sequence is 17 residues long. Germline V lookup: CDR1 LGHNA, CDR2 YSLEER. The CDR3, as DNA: TGCGCCAGCAGCCAAGATCGGGCGGGAGGGCCCCCAGATACGCAGTATTTT. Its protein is CASSQDRAGGPPDTQYF.

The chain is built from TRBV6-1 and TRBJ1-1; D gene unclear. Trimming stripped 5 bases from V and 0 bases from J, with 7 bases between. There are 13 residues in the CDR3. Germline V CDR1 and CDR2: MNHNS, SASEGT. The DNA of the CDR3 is TGTGCCAGCAGTTCCAACATGAACACTGAAGCTTTCTTT. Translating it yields CASSSNMNTEAFF.

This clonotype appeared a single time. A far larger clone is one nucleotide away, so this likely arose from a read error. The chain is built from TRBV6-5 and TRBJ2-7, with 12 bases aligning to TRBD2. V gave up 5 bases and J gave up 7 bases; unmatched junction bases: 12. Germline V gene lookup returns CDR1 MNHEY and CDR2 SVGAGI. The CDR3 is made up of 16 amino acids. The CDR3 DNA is TGTGCCAGCAGTCAACTAGCGGGAGGAATATACAATGAGCAGTACTTC. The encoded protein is CASSQLAGGIYNEQYF.

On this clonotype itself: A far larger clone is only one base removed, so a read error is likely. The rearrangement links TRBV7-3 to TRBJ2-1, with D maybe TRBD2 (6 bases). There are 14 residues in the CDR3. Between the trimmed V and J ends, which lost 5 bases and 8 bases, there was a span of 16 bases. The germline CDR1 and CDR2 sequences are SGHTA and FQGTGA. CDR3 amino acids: CASSPRTKHHEQFF. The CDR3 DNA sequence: TGTGCCAGCAGCCCCAGGACTAAACATCATGAGCAGTTCTTC.

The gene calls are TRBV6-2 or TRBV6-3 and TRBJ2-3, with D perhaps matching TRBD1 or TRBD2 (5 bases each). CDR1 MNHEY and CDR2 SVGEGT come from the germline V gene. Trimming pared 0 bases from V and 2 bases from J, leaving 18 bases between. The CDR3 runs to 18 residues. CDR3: CASSYSSPGTHSTDTQYF. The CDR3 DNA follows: TGTGCCAGCAGTTACTCGTCCCCCGGGACCCATTCCACAGATACGCAGTATTTT.

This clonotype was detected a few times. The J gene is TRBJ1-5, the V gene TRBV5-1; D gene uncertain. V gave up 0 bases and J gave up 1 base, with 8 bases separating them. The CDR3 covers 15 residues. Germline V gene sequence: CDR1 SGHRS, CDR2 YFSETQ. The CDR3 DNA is TGCGCCAGCAGCTTGGAGGGTGGGAGCAATCAGCCCCAGCATTTT. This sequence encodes CASSLEGGSNQPQHF.

CDR3 loop: CASSFFGVRQNNEQFF. In nucleotides, the CDR3 is TGTGCCAGCAGTTTTTTTGGTGTTCGGCAAAACAATGAGCAGTTCTTC. This chain joins TRBV2 and TRBJ2-1; D is unresolved. The CDR3 sequence is 16 residues long. Germline CDR1 reads SNHLY; CDR2 reads FYNNEI. V lost 5 bases to trimming and J lost 5 bases, with 19 bases between them.

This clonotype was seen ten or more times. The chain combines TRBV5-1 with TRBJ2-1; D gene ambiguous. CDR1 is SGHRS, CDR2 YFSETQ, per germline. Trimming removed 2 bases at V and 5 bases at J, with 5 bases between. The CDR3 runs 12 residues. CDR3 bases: TGCGCCAGCAGCTTCCCTAACAATGAGCAGTTCTTC. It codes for CASSFPNNEQFF.

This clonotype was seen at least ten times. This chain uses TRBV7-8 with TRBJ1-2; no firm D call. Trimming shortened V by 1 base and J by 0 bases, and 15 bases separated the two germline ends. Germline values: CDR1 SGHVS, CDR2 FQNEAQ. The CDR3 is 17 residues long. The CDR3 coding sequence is TGTGCCAGCAGCTTAGGGCGCACTGTGGCTTCTAACTATGGCTACACCTTC. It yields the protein CASSLGRTVASNYGYTF. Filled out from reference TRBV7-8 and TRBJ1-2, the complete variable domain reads GAGVSQSPRYKVAKRGQDVALRCDPISGHVSLFWYQQALGQGPEFLTYFQNEAQLDKSGLPSDRFFAERPEGSVSTLKIQRTQQEDSAVYLCASSLGRTVASNYGYTFGSGTRLTVV.

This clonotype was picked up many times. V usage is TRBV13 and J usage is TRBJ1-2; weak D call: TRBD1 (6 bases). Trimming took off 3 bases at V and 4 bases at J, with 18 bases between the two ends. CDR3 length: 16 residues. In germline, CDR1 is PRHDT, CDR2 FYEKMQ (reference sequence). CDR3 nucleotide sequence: TGTGCCAGCAGCTTCACCCTCGCCCAGGGGATCTATGGCTACACCTTC. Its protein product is CASSFTLAQGIYGYTF. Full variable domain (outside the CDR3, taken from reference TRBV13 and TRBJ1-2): AAGVIQSPRHLIKEKRETATLKCYPIPRHDTVYWYQQGPGQDPQFLISFYEKMQSDKGSIPDRFSAQQFSDYHSELNMSSLELGDSALYFCASSFTLAQGIYGYTFGSGTRLTVV.

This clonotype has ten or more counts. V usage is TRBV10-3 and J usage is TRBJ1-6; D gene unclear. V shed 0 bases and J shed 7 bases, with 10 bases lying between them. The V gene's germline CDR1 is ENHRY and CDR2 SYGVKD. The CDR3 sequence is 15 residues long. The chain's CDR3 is CAISESTGANSPLHF. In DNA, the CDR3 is TGTGCCATCAGTGAGTCAACGGGTGCAAATTCACCCCTCCACTTT.

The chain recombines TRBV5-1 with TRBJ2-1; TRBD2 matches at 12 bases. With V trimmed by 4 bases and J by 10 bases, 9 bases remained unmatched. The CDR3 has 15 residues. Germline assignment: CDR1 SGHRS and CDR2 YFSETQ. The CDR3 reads CASSTPSGGAGEQFF. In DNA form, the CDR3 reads TGCGCCAGCAGCACCCCTAGCGGGGGGGCCGGAGAGCAGTTCTTC.

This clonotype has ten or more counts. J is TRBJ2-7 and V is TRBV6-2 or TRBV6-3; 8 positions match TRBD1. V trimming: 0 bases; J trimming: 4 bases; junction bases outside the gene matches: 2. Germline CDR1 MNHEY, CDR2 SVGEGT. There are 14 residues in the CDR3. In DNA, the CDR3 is TGTGCCAGCAGTTACTCCCGGACAGGGTACGAGCAGTACTTC. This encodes CASSYSRTGYEQYF.

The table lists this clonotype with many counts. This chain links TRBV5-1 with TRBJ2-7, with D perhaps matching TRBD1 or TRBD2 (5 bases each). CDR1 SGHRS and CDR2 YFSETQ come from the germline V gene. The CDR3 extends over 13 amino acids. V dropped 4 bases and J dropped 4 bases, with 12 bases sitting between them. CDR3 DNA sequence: TGCGCCAGCAGCCCGTGGGGACCTTACGAGCAGTACTTC. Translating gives CASSPWGPYEQYF.

The CDR3 DNA reads TGTGCCAGCAGTGAACTTAGGGACGGGTATGGCTACACCTTC. It specifies CASSELRDGYGYTF. The V call is TRBV2, the J call TRBJ1-2, with D maybe TRBD1 (5 bases). The CDR3 is 14 residues long. CDR1 SNHLY and CDR2 FYNNEI come from the germline V gene. The V and J ends lost 2 bases and 5 bases respectively, with 12 bases between them.

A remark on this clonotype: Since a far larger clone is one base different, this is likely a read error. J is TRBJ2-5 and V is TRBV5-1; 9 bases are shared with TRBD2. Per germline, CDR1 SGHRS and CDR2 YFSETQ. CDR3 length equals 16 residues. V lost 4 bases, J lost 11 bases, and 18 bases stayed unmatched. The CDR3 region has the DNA TGCGCCAGCAGCCCACAAAGCGGGGGGCCGGGGAATGAGCAGTACTTC. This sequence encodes CASSPQSGGPGNEQYF. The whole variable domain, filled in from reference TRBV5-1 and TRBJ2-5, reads KAGVTQTPRYLIKTRGQQVTLSCSPISGHRSVSWYQQTPGQGLQFLFEYFSETQRNKGNFPGRFSGRQFSNSRSEMNVSTLELGDSALYLCASSPQSGGPGNEQYFGPGTRLLVL.

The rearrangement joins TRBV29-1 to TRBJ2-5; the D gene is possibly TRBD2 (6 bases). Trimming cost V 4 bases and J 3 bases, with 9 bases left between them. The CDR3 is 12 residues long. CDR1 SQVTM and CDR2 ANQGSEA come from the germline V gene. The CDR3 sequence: CSVGGGEETQYF. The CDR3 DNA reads TGCAGCGTTGGGGGCGGGGAAGAGACCCAGTACTTC.

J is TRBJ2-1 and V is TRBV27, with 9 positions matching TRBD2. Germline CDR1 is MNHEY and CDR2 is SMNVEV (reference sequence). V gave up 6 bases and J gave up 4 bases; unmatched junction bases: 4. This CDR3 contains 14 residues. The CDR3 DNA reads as TGTGCCAGCAGGCCTAGCGGGACATACAATGAGCAGTTCTTC. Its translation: CASRPSGTYNEQFF.

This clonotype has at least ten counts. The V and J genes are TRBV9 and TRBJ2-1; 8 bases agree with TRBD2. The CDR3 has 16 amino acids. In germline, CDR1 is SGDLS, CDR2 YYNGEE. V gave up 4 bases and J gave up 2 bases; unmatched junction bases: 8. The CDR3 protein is CASSLLLAGTYNEQFF. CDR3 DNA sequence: TGTGCCAGCAGCTTACTCCTAGCGGGCACCTACAATGAGCAGTTCTTC.

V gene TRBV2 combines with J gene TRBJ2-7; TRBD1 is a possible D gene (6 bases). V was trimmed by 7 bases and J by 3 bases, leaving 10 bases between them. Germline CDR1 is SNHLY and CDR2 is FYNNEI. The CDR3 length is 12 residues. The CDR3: CASIEQGYEQYF. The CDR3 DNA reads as TGTGCCAGCATCGAACAGGGCTACGAGCAGTACTTC.

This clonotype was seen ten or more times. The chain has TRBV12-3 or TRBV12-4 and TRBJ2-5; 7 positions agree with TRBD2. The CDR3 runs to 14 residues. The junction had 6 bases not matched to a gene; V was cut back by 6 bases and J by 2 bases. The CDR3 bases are TGTGCCAGCAGAAACACGGGGGGACAAGAGACCCAGTACTTC. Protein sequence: CASRNTGGQETQYF.

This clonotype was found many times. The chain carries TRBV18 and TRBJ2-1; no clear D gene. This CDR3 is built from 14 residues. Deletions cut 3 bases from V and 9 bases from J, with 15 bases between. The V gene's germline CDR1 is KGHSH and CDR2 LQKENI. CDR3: CASSPTTSGGEQFF. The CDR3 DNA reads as TGTGCCAGCTCACCGACAACCAGTGGCGGTGAGCAGTTCTTC.

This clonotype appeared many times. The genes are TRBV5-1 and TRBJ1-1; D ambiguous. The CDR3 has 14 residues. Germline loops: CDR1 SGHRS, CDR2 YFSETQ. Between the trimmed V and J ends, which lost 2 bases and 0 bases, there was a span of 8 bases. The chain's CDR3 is CASSFDNMNTEAFF. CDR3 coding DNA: TGCGCCAGCAGCTTTGACAACATGAACACTGAAGCTTTCTTT.